This T cell receptor beta chain originates from a study of blood T cells in healthy people across ages. Notes on the study in general: Unknown donor CMV status possibly confounded expanded clonotype changes. The diversity estimates, figures obtained from one million T cells, were considered underestimates.

Alongside a J-beta primer mix, a sample-barcoded 5' primer served in a second PCR lasting about 7 to 12 cycles. A 12-random-nucleotide template-switch adaptor tagged each cDNA molecule. TCRdb reprocessed the 5' RACE reads with MiXCR, giving one entry per CDR3 protein. The data show hundreds of thousands of distinct CDR3 sequences, 25% to 30% seen once. From germline, CDR1 is SGHVS and CDR2 FNYEAQ. The CDR3 sequence is 16 residues long. V lost 5 bases and J 2 bases, leaving 19 bases between the germline ends. This clonotype was detected many times. Its cognate antigen is unknown. Isolating PBMCs gave at least 6.5 million of these cells per sample.

J is TRBJ2-7 and V is TRBV7-6; TRBD2 might be the D (6 bases). The TCR was taken from a woman aged 80 or older in good health. Sequencing was carried out using blood. This chain's CDR3 is CASSPFGGTGAYEQYF. In DNA form, the CDR3 reads TGTGCCAGCAGCCCATTTGGGGGGACGGGAGCCTACGAGCAGTACTTC.